A selection of T cell receptor beta chains follows, all from one sample in a study of neurological immune-mediated disorders. TCRdb re-called the 5' RACE reads with MiXCR, one entry per CDR3 protein. The sample lists tens of thousands of distinct CDR3 sequences; 3.5% to 5% were seen once. Sequencing was carried out using PBMCs. The receptors originated from a man aged 25-45 years with multiple sclerosis. Each CDR3 is given with its conserved first and last residue. The order of the fields is V gene, D gene, clone size, J gene, CDR3 DNA, CDR3 protein. D genes are given only for firm matches. Clone size is given for some rows only: seen once, a few or many times, or a class if the clone is expanded.

>TRBV6-5|NA|many|TRBJ1-5
TGTGCCAGCAGTGTCGGTAGCAATCAGCCCCAGCATTTT
CASSVGSNQPQHF
>TRBV29-1|NA|many|TRBJ2-7
TGCAGCGCAGAGACAGATGCCTACGAGCAGTACTTC
CSAETDAYEQYF
>TRBV12-1|NA|many|TRBJ2-5
TGTGCCAGCAGCTCGACGCCGTGGGGGGAACAAGAGACCCAGTACTTC
CASSSTPWGEQETQYF
>TRBV7-2|TRBD1|many|TRBJ2-7
TGTGCCAGCAGCCGGGACAGCGACAGGTCCTACGAGCAGTACTTC
CASSRDSDRSYEQYF
>TRBV7-2|TRBD1|few|TRBJ2-6
TGTGCCAGCACCGACCGGGACAGGGACACTGGGGCCAAAGTCCTGACTTTC
CASTDRDRDTGAKVLTF
>TRBV20-1|NA|many|TRBJ2-1
TGCAGTGCTAGAGACTTTCCGGGTTTAAGCTCCTACAATGAGCAGTTCTTC
CSARDFPGLSSYNEQFF
>TRBV6-5|TRBD2|many|TRBJ2-2
TGTGCCAGCAGACTAGCGGGGGTCTCCGGGGAGCTGTTTTTT
CASRLAGVSGELFF
>TRBV20-1|NA|many|TRBJ2-1
TGCAGTGCTAGACTCGGTGAACCTTACAATGAGCAGTTCTTC
CSARLGEPYNEQFF
>TRBV20-1|TRBD1|many|TRBJ1-4
TGCAGTGCTATGGGTCCGGGACAGAGCTATGAAAAACTGTTTTTT
CSAMGPGQSYEKLFF
>TRBV24-1|NA|many|TRBJ2-5
TGTGCCACCAGTGACTCCTCTACAGGGTCGGAGACCCAGTACTTC
CATSDSSTGSETQYF
>TRBV5-1|NA|many|TRBJ2-7
TGCGCCAGCAGCATCGACTCCTACGAGCAGTACTTC
CASSIDSYEQYF
>TRBV5-6|TRBD1|many|TRBJ2-5
TGTGCCAGCAGCGACGGGACAGTAGCGCTGAGGACCCAGTACTTC
CASSDGTVALRTQYF
>TRBV20-1|NA|many|TRBJ2-3
TGCAGTGCTAGAGATCGGGCTTCAGATACGCAGTATTTT
CSARDRASDTQYF
>TRBV20-1|TRBD1|many|TRBJ2-7
TGCAGTGCTAGAGAAGGACAGGTACAGCAGTACTTC
CSAREGQVQQYF
>TRBV18|NA|NA|TRBJ2-3
TGTGCCAGCTCACCTGGTAGCGGCGGGTGGGATACGCAGTATTTT
CASSPGSGGWDTQYF
>TRBV7-2|NA|many|TRBJ2-7
TGTGCCAGCAGCTTCGGCAGGACTAAATCCTACGAGCAGTACTTC
CASSFGRTKSYEQYF
>TRBV5-6|TRBD1|many|TRBJ1-2
TGTGCCAGCAGCTTGGTCGGGGACAGGGGATATGGCTACACCTTC
CASSLVGDRGYGYTF
>TRBV4-1|TRBD2|many|TRBJ2-7
TGCGCCAGCAGCCTTGGCAGCGGGGGCTACGAGCAGTACTTC
CASSLGSGGYEQYF
>TRBV7-9|NA|many|TRBJ2-7
TGTGCCAGCAGCCCTTTTGAATACGAGCAGTACTTC
CASSPFEYEQYF